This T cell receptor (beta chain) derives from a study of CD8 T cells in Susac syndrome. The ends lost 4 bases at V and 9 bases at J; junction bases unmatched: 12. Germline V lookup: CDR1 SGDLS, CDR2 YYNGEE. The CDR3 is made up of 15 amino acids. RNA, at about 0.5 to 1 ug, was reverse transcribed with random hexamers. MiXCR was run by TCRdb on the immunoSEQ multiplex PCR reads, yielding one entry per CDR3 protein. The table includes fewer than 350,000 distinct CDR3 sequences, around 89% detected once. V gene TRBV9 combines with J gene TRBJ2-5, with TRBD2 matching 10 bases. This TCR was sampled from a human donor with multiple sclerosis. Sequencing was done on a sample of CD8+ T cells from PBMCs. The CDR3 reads CASSSDPGLAISQYF. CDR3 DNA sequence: TGTGCCAGCAGCTCAGACCCGGGACTAGCGATTTCCCAGTACTTC.